This TCR beta chain was profiled in a study of regulatory T cells in long-lasting Graves disease (dated by TCRdb to 2020 to 2023). Study-wide context: Persistent Graves' disease was defined as persistently positive TSH receptor autoantibodies together with antithyroid drug treatment for over 5 years. Persistent Graves' disease patients were compared with newly diagnosed Graves' disease patients by peripheral blood TCR sequencing and RNA sequencing. The study was conducted in China and was registered as a clinical trial. A total of around 35 samples underwent TCR sequencing: some 13 from persistent and some 20 from newly diagnosed Graves' disease patients. On average, persistent Graves' disease patients in the clinical cohort had been on antithyroid drugs for roughly 11 years. Summary of the overall study and its limitations: Persistent patients shared more public clonotypes among themselves (2,741) than newly diagnosed patients did (about 970). Sequencing and analysis were limited to the TCR beta chain. Lower TCR Shannon entropy and fewer highly expanded clones were observed in persistent Graves' disease patients than in newly diagnosed patients, which suggested clonal expansion. Only peripheral blood was studied, because thyroid tissue, the primary lesion, was inaccessible. Persistent disease showed preferential use of TRBV28, TRBJ1-2 and TRBJ2-5, whereas newly diagnosed disease favored TRBV20-1 and TRBJ2-1. The authors noted that the small sample size was a limitation that may lower accuracy.

CDR1 and CDR2 are drawn from the germline V gene: MNHEY, SVGEGT. The CDR3 sequence holds 13 residues, the cysteine and phenylalanine included. Only the CDR3 DNA is retained, 39 bases long and in frame from the first base. For this clonotype: This clone's antigen is unknown. Being one base from a much bigger clone, this may be a read error.

Sample time point, as interpreted from the label and publication: persistent/refractory GD, antithyroid drugs over 5 years with positive TRAb. RNA was extracted from PBMCs in TRIzol for both TCR sequencing and RNA sequencing. Graves' disease was diagnosed according to American Thyroid Association guidelines. Patients were recruited from an endocrinology department in Xi'an, China. From each patient, about 9 milliliters of peripheral blood was collected into an EDTA anticoagulant tube. Ficoll Paque Plus density gradient separation was used to isolate PBMCs, and no further T cell sorting was performed. An Agilent 2100 Bioanalyzer and agarose gel were used to check RNA quality, while a NanoDrop 2000 measured RNA concentration. Libraries were prepared through multiplex PCR. For sequencing, an Illumina HiSeq 4000 was employed. iRepertoire HTBI primers and Arm-PCR amplification of CDR3 regions were used to construct TCR beta libraries. PCR products were gel purified before sequencing. The study's own analysis went as follows. Across samples, 60 to 70 TRBV and approximately 15 TRBJ segments were identified and used for gene usage analysis of CDR3 amino acid clonotypes. COPE and FqMerger were used to merge the filtered high-quality paired reads into contigs. BLAST was used to align contigs to IMGT TRBV, TRBD and TRBJ reference genes, with CDR3 defined following IMGT. Any clonotype with a frequency above 0.1% was classified as a highly expanded clone. Repertoire diversity was measured by Shannon entropy, and V-J evenness by the Gini coefficient. A clonotype found in more than one individual was treated as public. TCRdb trimmed the raw reads at Q25, called clones with MiXCR and kept productive beta chains. Rows matching on CDR3 protein sequence are summarized as one entry with the most common DNA and genes. These V and J calls are TCRdb output, not the study's own analysis. In this sample the table shows around 460,000 distinct CDR3 sequences, 20% to 25% of which occur a single time. The ten largest make up roughly 7% of the sample.

The sample was peripheral blood mononuclear cells (PBMCs), taken when the disease was refractory, from a patient treated with antithyroid drugs. The clonotype comes from a female donor with Graves disease. Recombination linked TRBV6-2 or TRBV6-3 to TRBJ1-5; no confident D gene assignment can be made. The CDR3 protein: CASSSTLVQLQHF. The bases read TGTGCCAGCAGTTCGACATTGGTTCAGCTCCAGCATTTT.